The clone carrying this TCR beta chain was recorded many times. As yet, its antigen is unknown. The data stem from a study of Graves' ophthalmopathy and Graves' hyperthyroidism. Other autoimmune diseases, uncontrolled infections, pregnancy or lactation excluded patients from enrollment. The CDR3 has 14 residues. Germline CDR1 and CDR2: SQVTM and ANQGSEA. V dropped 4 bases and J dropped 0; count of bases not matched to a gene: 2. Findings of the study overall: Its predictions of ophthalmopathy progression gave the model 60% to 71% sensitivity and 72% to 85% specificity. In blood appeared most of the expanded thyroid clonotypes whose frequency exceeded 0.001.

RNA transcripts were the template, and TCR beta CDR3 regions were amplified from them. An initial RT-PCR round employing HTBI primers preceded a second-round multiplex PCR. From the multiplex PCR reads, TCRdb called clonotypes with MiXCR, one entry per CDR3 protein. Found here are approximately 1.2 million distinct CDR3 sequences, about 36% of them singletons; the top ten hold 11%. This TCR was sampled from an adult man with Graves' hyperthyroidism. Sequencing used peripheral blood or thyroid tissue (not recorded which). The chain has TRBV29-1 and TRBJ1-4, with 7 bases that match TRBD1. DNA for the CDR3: TGCAGCGTTGGCCAGGGGGCAACTAATGAAAAACTGTTTTTT. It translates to CSVGQGATNEKLFF.